This T cell receptor beta chain was captured by sequencing in a study of T-cell reconstitution after alpha-beta-depleted transplantation in children. Findings and limits, study-wide: Several patients had high TCRbeta diversity at day 60; it came from surviving recipient T cells and thymic progenitors. Reportedly, roughly two months post-transplant, alpha-beta T cells arose from several hundred expanded graft clones.

In this sample, this clonotype turned up a few times. What it recognizes is unknown. Preparation of the TCRbeta library was carried out with unique molecular identifiers. TCRdb re-derived calls from the PCR reads in MiXCR, one entry per CDR3 protein. The sample contains about 980,000 distinct CDR3 sequences, around 30% of which appear only once. The sequenced sample was PBMCs, mostly from graft donor cells, obtained 360 days after TCRalphabeta/CD19-depleted stem cell transplant. This TCR was sampled from a boy in the first two years of life who had a stem cell transplant for SCID, so the T cells may come from the graft donor.

The CDR3 is CASSLHRSGTQETQYF. In nucleotides, the CDR3 is TGTGCCAGCAGCTTACATAGGTCAGGGACCCAAGAGACCCAGTACTTC. The chain recombines TRBV7-6 with TRBJ2-5; D may match TRBD1 or TRBD2 (5 bases each). Trimming removed 2 bases at V and 1 base at J, with 14 bases between. The CDR3 length is 16 residues. Germline-derived CDR1 and CDR2 are SGHVS and FNYEAQ.